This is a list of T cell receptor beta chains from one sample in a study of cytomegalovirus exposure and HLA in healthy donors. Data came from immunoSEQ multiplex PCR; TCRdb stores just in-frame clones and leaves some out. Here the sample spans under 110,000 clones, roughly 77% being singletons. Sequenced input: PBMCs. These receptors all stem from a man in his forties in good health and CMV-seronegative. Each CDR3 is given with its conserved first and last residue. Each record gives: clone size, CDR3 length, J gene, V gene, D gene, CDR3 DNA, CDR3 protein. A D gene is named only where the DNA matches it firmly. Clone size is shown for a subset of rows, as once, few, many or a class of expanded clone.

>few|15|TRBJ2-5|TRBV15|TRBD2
TGTGCCACCAGCACACTAGCGGGGGGCCAAGAGACCCAGTACTTC
CATSTLAGGQETQYF
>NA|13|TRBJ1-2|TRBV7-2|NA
TGTGCCAGCAGCCCCTCGACAGACTATGGCTACACCTTC
CASSPSTDYGYTF
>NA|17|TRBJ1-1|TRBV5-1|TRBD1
TGCGCCAGCAGCTTTCAGATAGGGGGGACAGGGAACACTGAAGCTTTCTTT
CASSFQIGGTGNTEAFF
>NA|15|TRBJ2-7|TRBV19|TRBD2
TGTGCCAGTAGTATAGGGACTAGCGGGGCCTACGAGCAGTACTTC
CASSIGTSGAYEQYF
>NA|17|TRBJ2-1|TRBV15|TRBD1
TGTGCCACCAGCGGAGTACTTGGACAGGGGGCTTCGAGTGAGCAGTTCTTC
CATSGVLGQGASSEQFF
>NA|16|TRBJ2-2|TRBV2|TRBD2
TGTGCCAGCAGTTTGACGCTAGCGGGGGTCACCGGGGAGCTGTTTTTT
CASSLTLAGVTGELFF
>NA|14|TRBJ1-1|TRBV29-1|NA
TGCAGCGTTGCGTCGACAAGAAGTAACACTGAAGCTTTCTTT
CSVASTRSNTEAFF
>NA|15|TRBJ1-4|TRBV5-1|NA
TGCGCCAGCAGCCCCCAACCCGGTATTAATGAAAAACTGTTTTTT
CASSPQPGINEKLFF
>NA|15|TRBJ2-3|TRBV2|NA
TGTGCCAGCACAGTGAGGATGAGGGCCGTTGATACGCAGTATTTT
CASTVRMRAVDTQYF
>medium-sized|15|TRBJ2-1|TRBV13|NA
TGTGCCAGCAGCTTAGGAGGCGGGGAGAACAATGAGCAGTTCTTC
CASSLGGGENNEQFF
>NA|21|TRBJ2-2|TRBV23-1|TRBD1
TGCGCCAGCAGTCAATCTGGGATCGAGGACAGGGGGTGCAAGCCAACCGGGGAGCTGTTTTTT
CASSQSGIEDRGCKPTGELFF
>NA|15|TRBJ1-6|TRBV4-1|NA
TGCGCCAGCAGCCAAGTCAACACAGGAACTTCACCCCTCCACTTT
CASSQVNTGTSPLHF
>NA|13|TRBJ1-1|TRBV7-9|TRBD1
TGTGCCAGCAGCTTAGGACAGGGAGCTGAAGCTTTCTTT
CASSLGQGAEAFF
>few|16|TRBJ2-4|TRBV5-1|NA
TGCGCCAGCAGCCTCGACAGGTTAATAGCCAAAAACATTCAGTACTTC
CASSLDRLIAKNIQYF
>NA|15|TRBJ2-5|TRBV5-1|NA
TGCGCCAGCAGCACTGCCGACAGGAGACAAGAGACCCAGTACTTC
CASSTADRRQETQYF
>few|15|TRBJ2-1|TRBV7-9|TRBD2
TGTGCCAGCAGCTTACTAGCGGGGGGGGCTAATGAGCAGTTCTTC
CASSLLAGGANEQFF
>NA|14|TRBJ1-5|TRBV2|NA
TGTGCCAGCAGTGAAGAAGGAGGTGCTCAGCCCCAGCATTTT
CASSEEGGAQPQHF
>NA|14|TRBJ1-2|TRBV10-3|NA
TGTGCCATCAGTGAGTCCGGGGTAGACTATGGCTACACCTTC
CAISESGVDYGYTF
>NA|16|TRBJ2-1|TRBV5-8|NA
TGTGCCAGCAGCTCCTCCAGGGTGATCAGGTCTGGGGAGCAGTTCTTC
CASSSSRVIRSGEQFF
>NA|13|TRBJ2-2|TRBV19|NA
TGTGCCAGTAGTACAGGGTTGGGCGGGGAGCTGTTTTTT
CASSTGLGGELFF
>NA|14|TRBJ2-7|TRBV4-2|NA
TGTGCCAGCAGCCAAAACAGGAACACCTACGAGCAGTACTTC
CASSQNRNTYEQYF
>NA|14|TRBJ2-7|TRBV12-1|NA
TGTGCCAGCAGCTTTGCACGCGGGGGCTACGAGCAGTACTTC
CASSFARGGYEQYF
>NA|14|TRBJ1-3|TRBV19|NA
TGTGCCAGTAGTATGGCGGGGGCTGGAAACACCATATATTTT
CASSMAGAGNTIYF
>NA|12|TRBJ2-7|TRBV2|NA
TGTGCCAGCGGTGTCTATTATTACGAGCAGTACTTC
CASGVYYYEQYF
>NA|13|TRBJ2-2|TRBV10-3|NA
TGTGCCATCTCTCCTGGCGGCACCGGGGAGCTGTTTTTT
CAISPGGTGELFF
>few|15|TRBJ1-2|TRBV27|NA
TGTGCCAGCAGTTTTTACGTGGACAGACACTATGGCTACACCTTC
CASSFYVDRHYGYTF